Presented here are 21 T cell receptor beta chains from one specimen sequenced in a study of human T cells and chemical hapten exposure (dated by TCRdb to the early 2020s). The sample's time point label is to be understood as: patch test 2, 6 weeks after DPC sensitization. The treatment or condition label, as the study defines it: therapeutic diphenylcyclopropenone sensitization with weekly scalp DPC. Libraries came from RACE. The run used a NextSeq 500. TCRdb reprocessing: public reads trimmed at Q25 with fastp, clones called with MiXCR, in-frame beta chains kept. Rows with a matching CDR3 protein are joined into one entry that keeps the most common DNA and genes. This sample is represented by tens of thousands of distinct CDR3 sequences; approximately 11% of them were singletons. Of the sample, less than 2.5% is held by the ten largest clones. The source was whole blood, collected in connection with sensitization to the hapten diphenylcyclopropenone (DPC). Receptors originate from a man in his forties or fifties with alopecia areata. Some clones in this sample may be carry-over from other donors' samples.

This clonotype was counted between two and nine times. The genes are TRBV4-2 and TRBJ1-1; D unclear. V lost 0 bases and J 2 bases, leaving 10 bases between the germline ends. The V gene's germline CDR1 is LGHNA and CDR2 YNFKEQ. The CDR3 contains 15 residues. The CDR3 protein is CASSQDESLNTEAFF. CDR3 nucleotide sequence: TGTGCCAGCAGCCAAGACGAGAGTCTTAACACTGAAGCTTTCTTT.

This clonotype was picked up many times. The rearrangement links TRBV28 to TRBJ2-3, with D unresolved. Trimming left V 7 bases short and J 6 bases short, with 11 bases between. Germline CDR1 MDHEN, CDR2 SYDVKM. This CDR3 comprises 12 residues. CDR3 sequence reads: CASTQGLDTQYF. CDR3 nucleotides: TGTGCCAGCACTCAAGGCTTGGATACGCAGTATTTT.

This clonotype occurred many times. V gene TRBV29-1 combines with J gene TRBJ1-4, with D uncertain. V lost 4 bases, J lost 7 bases, and 7 bases lay in between. The germline CDR1 and CDR2 sequences are SQVTM and ANQGSEA. The CDR3 loop spans 11 amino acids. Written as DNA, the CDR3 is TGCAGCGTTGGAGGGAGTGAAAAACTGTTTTTT. It is translated as CSVGGSEKLFF.

This clonotype came up many times. The chain links TRBV6-2 or TRBV6-3 to TRBJ2-5, with 8 nucleotides matching TRBD1. V shed 5 bases, J shed 4 bases, and the junction held 15 bases outside the gene matches. Germline V gene data show CDR1 as MNHEY and CDR2 as SVGEGT. This CDR3 has 17 amino acids. CDR3 residues: CASSRGLTGATGETQYF. The CDR3 DNA is TGTGCCAGCAGTAGGGGCTTGACAGGGGCCACAGGAGAGACCCAGTACTTC.

The chain couples TRBV5-1 to TRBJ2-7, with TRBD1 matching over 7 bases. This CDR3 has 14 amino acids. J gave up 2 bases and V 3 bases, and 5 bases lay outside the gene matches. Germline V CDR1 and CDR2: SGHRS, YFSETQ. Here the CDR3 reads CASSYSTGAYEQYF. In nucleotides, the CDR3 is TGCGCCAGCAGCTACAGCACAGGGGCCTACGAGCAGTACTTC.

The chain combines TRBV29-1 with TRBJ1-2; 7 nucleotides align to TRBD1. From germline, CDR1 is SQVTM and CDR2 ANQGSEA. V lost 4 bases and J lost 2; bases outside the gene matches: 1. This CDR3 is built from 12 residues. CDR3 loop: CSVAGQNYGYTF. CDR3 in DNA: TGCAGCGTTGCGGGACAGAACTATGGCTACACCTTC.

This clonotype has just a few counts. The chain uses TRBV6-5 and TRBJ1-2; no clear D. CDR1 and CDR2 from the germline V gene are MNHEY and SVGAGI. This CDR3 spans 14 amino acids. Trimming took off 2 bases at V and 7 bases at J, with 14 bases between the two ends. CDR3 region: CASSYKLRVGGYTF. CDR3 bases: TGTGCCAGCAGTTACAAGTTAAGAGTTGGTGGCTACACCTTC.

This clonotype turned up a few times. V is TRBV29-1 and J is TRBJ1-2; 10 bases agree with TRBD1. The CDR3 has 11 residues. Germline lookup yields CDR1 SQVTM and CDR2 ANQGSEA. CDR3 DNA: TGCACCGGGACAGGGGACTATGGCTACACCTTC. Protein: CTGTGDYGYTF.

This clonotype occurred many times. The chain combines TRBV9 with TRBJ1-6; D call uncertain. Per germline, CDR1 SGDLS and CDR2 YYNGEE. Trimming took off 0 bases at V and 2 bases at J, with 6 bases between the two ends. This CDR3 has 15 residues. CDR3 loop: CASSVGGAYNSPLHF. The CDR3 DNA is TGTGCCAGCAGCGTAGGCGGGGCCTATAATTCACCCCTCCACTTT.

The V and J genes are TRBV4-1 and TRBJ1-2; D is undetermined. This CDR3 comprises 15 residues. CDR1 and CDR2 from the germline V gene are MGHRA and YSYEKL. With 0 bases removed from V and 0 bases from J, the gap between germline ends came to 8 bases. Here the CDR3 reads CASSQEAASNYGYTF. The CDR3 DNA sequence: TGCGCCAGCAGCCAAGAGGCCGCTTCTAACTATGGCTACACCTTC.

The chain is built from TRBV28 and TRBJ2-2; D is uncertain. The CDR3 sequence is 12 residues long. Per the germline V gene, CDR1 is MDHEN and CDR2 is SYDVKM. Between the trimmed V and J ends, which lost 6 bases and 5 bases, there was a span of 7 bases. Written as DNA, the CDR3 is TGTGCCAGCAGCTCAATTACCGGGGAGCTGTTTTTT. Translated: CASSSITGELFF.

This clonotype occurred a few times. This sequence joins TRBV6-2 or TRBV6-3 and TRBJ1-5; 7 bases line up with TRBD1. The CDR3 runs 13 residues. CDR1 and CDR2 (germline): MNHEY, SVGEGT. The trim removed 5 bases at V and 9 bases at J, leaving 7 bases unmatched. The CDR3 bases are TGTGCCAGCAGTCAGGGGGGATCTCGGCCCCAGCATTTT. Encoded protein: CASSQGGSRPQHF.

The gene calls are TRBV12-3 or TRBV12-4 and TRBJ1-5; no clear D gene. The germline V and J ends were trimmed by 8 bases and 4 bases, with 18 bases remaining between them. This CDR3 region has 15 residues. The CDR3 sequence is CASGIGVGQNQPQHF. The CDR3 nucleotides read TGTGCCAGCGGGATTGGGGTCGGGCAAAATCAGCCCCAGCATTTT.

The chain combines TRBV29-1 with TRBJ2-1; 8 nucleotides match TRBD2. Germline trimming cut 7 bases from V and 12 bases from J; bases unmatched to any gene: 14. The CDR3 covers 13 residues. Germline CDR1 SQVTM, CDR2 ANQGSEA. The CDR3 loop reads CSAFSPGLVGQFF. The DNA of the CDR3 is TGCAGCGCTTTTTCCCCGGGACTAGTAGGGCAGTTCTTC.

The rearrangement joins TRBV6-4 to TRBJ1-2, with D maybe TRBD1 (5 bases). The CDR3 loop spans 13 amino acids. In germline, CDR1 is MRHNA, CDR2 SNTAGT. Trimming removed 2 bases from V and 4 bases from J, with 8 bases in between. The chain's CDR3 is CASSDVGAYGYTF. CDR3 nucleotide sequence: TGTGCCAGCAGTGACGTAGGGGCCTATGGCTACACCTTC.

The rearrangement joins TRBV20-1 to TRBJ2-1; 12 nucleotides align to TRBD2. V gave up 5 bases and J gave up 8 bases; unmatched junction bases: 13. The CDR3 has 16 amino acids. The germline V gene has CDR1 DFQATT and CDR2 SNEGSKA (reference sequence). CDR3 coding DNA: TGCAGTGCTGCGAAATGGACTAGCGGGACTTACGATGAGCAGTTCTTC. It codes for CSAAKWTSGTYDEQFF.

V gene TRBV20-1 combines with J gene TRBJ2-2, with D possibly TRBD1 on 7 matching bases. The CDR3 is 17 residues long. The germline V gene has CDR1 DFQATT and CDR2 SNEGSKA (reference sequence). The germline V and J ends were trimmed by 5 bases and 3 bases, with 22 bases remaining between them. The CDR3 sequence is CSAGGIYRGSDTGELFF. The CDR3 DNA reads TGCAGTGCTGGGGGGATTTACAGGGGATCGGACACCGGGGAGCTGTTTTTT.

This clonotype was detected a few times. The chain couples TRBV12-3 or TRBV12-4 to TRBJ1-3; D gene unclear. The V end was cut by 3 bases, the J end by 0 bases, with 9 bases between. There are 15 residues in the CDR3. DNA of the CDR3: TGTGCCAGCAGTTTGGTTCCGAACTCTGGAAACACCATATATTTT. Translation: CASSLVPNSGNTIYF.

The table lists this clonotype with a few counts. The chain joins TRBV20-1 to TRBJ2-3, with 14 positions matching TRBD2. V trimming: 6 bases; J trimming: 5 bases; junction bases outside the gene matches: 4. The CDR3 covers 14 residues. Germline CDR1 reads DFQATT; CDR2 reads SNEGSKA (reference sequence). CDR3 sequence reads: CSAPGLAGEDTQYF. The CDR3 DNA sequence: TGCAGTGCGCCGGGACTAGCGGGAGAAGATACGCAGTATTTT.

This clonotype showed up just a few times. The chain employs TRBV20-1 and TRBJ1-3; D call uncertain. CDR1 is DFQATT and CDR2 is SNEGSKA in the germline V gene (reference sequence). CDR3 length equals 12 residues. Trimming removed 2 bases from V and 0 bases from J, with 2 bases in between. The DNA of the CDR3 is TGCAGTGCTAGAACCTCTGGAAACACCATATATTTT. This codes for CSARTSGNTIYF.

This clonotype was observed a few times. The CDR3 here is CASSVAPGFSFDNSPLHF. CDR3 nucleotide sequence: TGTGCCAGCAGCGTAGCACCAGGGTTTAGCTTCGATAATTCACCCCTCCACTTT. The chain recombines TRBV9 with TRBJ1-6; D perhaps matches TRBD1 (5 bases). The CDR3 length is 18 residues. Germline assignment: CDR1 SGDLS and CDR2 YYNGEE. Trimming removed 0 bases from V and 5 bases from J, with 18 bases in between.